The 6 T cell receptor beta chains in this list originate from one sample, sequenced in a study of blood T cells in healthy people across ages. Then a second PCR, running roughly 6 to 12 cycles, was carried out with a sample-barcoded 5' primer and a J-beta primer mix. TCRdb ran MiXCR on the 5' RACE reads and lists one entry per CDR3 protein. The profile shows around 790,000 distinct CDR3 sequences, under 55% of them singletons. Sequenced material: blood. These TCRs come from a man aged 55-75 years in good health.

A single count supports this clonotype. A read error is possible here, since a much larger clone lies one base away. The V and J genes are TRBV20-1 and TRBJ2-5; D ambiguous. The closer fit of TRBJ2-1 to the DNA end suggests the J call may be wrong. The germline CDR1 and CDR2 sequences are DFQATT and SNEGSKA (reference sequence). The CDR3 consists of 13 residues. The CDR3 DNA sequence: TGCAGTGCTAGAGATTGGGTCCAAGAGACCCAGTTCTTC. Amino acid sequence: CSARDWVQETQFF.

The chain is built from TRBV6-2 or TRBV6-3 and TRBJ1-2; 10 nucleotides line up with TRBD1. Germline CDR1 and CDR2: MNHEY and SVGEGT. The CDR3 has 16 residues. J lost 4 bases, V lost 5 bases, and 10 bases had no gene match. CDR3 bases: TGTGCCAGCAGTGCTCCCGGGACAGGGGATGGCTATGGCTACACCTTC. Amino acid sequence: CASSAPGTGDGYGYTF.

This clonotype was seen more than once but under ten times. The chain recombines TRBV14 with TRBJ1-2; 7 bases match TRBD1. With 0 bases clipped from V and 0 bases from J, the junction kept 7 bases outside the gene matches. The CDR3 sequence is 17 residues long. Germline V gene sequence: CDR1 SGHDN, CDR2 FVKESK. The CDR3 DNA reads TGTGCCAGCAGCCAAGACCCGAGGACAGGACCTAACTATGGCTACACCTTC. Protein product: CASSQDPRTGPNYGYTF.

The chain employs TRBV12-3 or TRBV12-4 and TRBJ2-2; 9 bases line up with TRBD1. CDR3 size: 14 residues. The junction had 7 bases not matched to a gene; V was cut back by 7 bases and J by 7 bases. The chain's CDR3 is CASTWDRVIGELFF. The CDR3 DNA follows: TGTGCCAGCACCTGGGACAGGGTTATCGGGGAGCTGTTTTTT.

This clonotype showed up many times. The gene calls are TRBV10-3 and TRBJ2-7, with D unresolved. This CDR3 spans 16 amino acids. The germline V and J ends were trimmed by 3 bases and 3 bases, with 18 bases remaining between them. The germline V gene encodes CDR1 ENHRY and CDR2 SYGVKD. CDR3 in amino acids: CAISDTQLPGRYEQYF. The CDR3 DNA sequence: TGTGCCATCAGTGATACACAACTCCCCGGCCGCTACGAGCAGTACTTC.

The gene calls are TRBV29-1 and TRBJ2-2; 7 nucleotides agree with TRBD1. Looked up from germline, CDR1 is SQVTM and CDR2 is ANQGSEA. V trimming: 1 base; J trimming: 3 bases; junction bases outside the gene matches: 5. The CDR3 covers 15 residues. CDR3: CSVEGTGTDTGELFF. CDR3 nucleotide sequence: TGCAGCGTTGAAGGTACCGGGACAGACACCGGGGAGCTGTTTTTT.